The clone carrying this T cell receptor beta chain was observed at least ten times. Its antigen is unknown. The source of the sample is a study of human T cells and chemical hapten exposure. Study-level information: Small pooled library volume differences mainly caused per-sample TCR yield variation. Whole-study results and caveats: No change in TCRs above 1 in 1000 frequency was produced by DPC sensitization.

The library put unique molecular identifiers onto individual cDNA molecules. Authors' analysis steps: Sequenced samples showed a median of approximately 96,000 TCRs each, with counts running from about 20,000 to 690,000. TCRdb itself ran the RACE reads through MiXCR, one entry per CDR3 protein. The V and J calls come from TCRdb's annotation, not from the publication. This table has approximately 45,000 distinct CDR3 sequences, 3.5% to 4.5% appearing once. The time point denotes: healthy volunteer bleed at 2 weeks. Unfractionated whole blood yielded the extracted total RNA. This CDR3 is 17 amino acids long. Germline V gene sequence: CDR1 SQVTM, CDR2 ANQGSEA. V was pared by 2 bases and J by 1 base, with 19 bases between.

This chain connects TRBV29-1 to TRBJ2-3; D is tentatively TRBD1 or TRBD2 (6 bases each). The sample consisted of whole blood. The TCR was taken from a female donor in good health. Some clones in this sample may be carry-over from other donors' samples. As DNA, the CDR3 is TGCAGCGTTGAATTTCTATTGGGGGGCTCGCGCACAGATACGCAGTATTTT. As protein: CSVEFLLGGSRTDTQYF.